Given below is one T cell receptor beta chain in context. The data were produced by immunoSEQ multiplex PCR, yet TCRdb's version contains in-frame clones alone and is incomplete. The table shows roughly 2.5 million clones, with roughly 92% occurring only once. This sample is drawn from a study of shared clonotypes between healthy human individuals. Germline V gives CDR1 SEHNR, CDR2 FQNEAQ (reference sequence). V gave up 5 bases and J gave up 7 bases; unmatched junction bases: 7. The CDR3 length is 13 residues. Sequencing was performed on naive CD4+ T cells sorted from blood. This sample's subset: CD45RA+ positively selected. The clonotype comes from a man aged 18 to 30 in good health. The chain recombines TRBV7-9 with TRBJ1-2; TRBD1 matches 7 bases. CDR3 in DNA: TGTGCCAGCAGCCGACAGGGCAGGGGTGGCTACACCTTC. Its translation: CASSRQGRGGYTF.